The source of this T cell receptor beta chain is a study of early stage breast cancer tumors. Study-level background: Seven or eight ER+/PR+/HER2- tumors were invasive ductal; a few were invasive lobular.

Study observations and caveats: Enriched TCRB sequences shared across patients were mostly commonly generated sequences. Tumors had 2 to 3-fold higher T cell density than normal breast. Tumor and normal breast were distinguished via blood comparison in about 90% of the 16 patients.

Some clones are missing from TCRdb's copy, which holds only in-frame ones; the method was immunoSEQ multiplex PCR. There are around 40,000 clones in the sample; 70% to 80% occur only once, and more than 5.5% lies in the top ten. With 4 bases clipped from V and 2 bases from J, the junction kept 4 bases outside the gene matches. CDR1 and CDR2 (germline): KGHSH, LQKENI. The CDR3 consists of 15 residues. This clone was seen more than once but under ten times. Its specificity is unknown. This TCR came from a person between 50 and 60 years old with breast cancer. Sequencing was performed on blood. This chain joins TRBV18 and TRBJ2-1; TRBD1 matches 8 bases. The chain's CDR3 is CASSHGTGPYNEQFF. CDR3 nucleotide sequence: TGTGCCAGCTCACATGGGACAGGCCCCTACAATGAGCAGTTCTTC.